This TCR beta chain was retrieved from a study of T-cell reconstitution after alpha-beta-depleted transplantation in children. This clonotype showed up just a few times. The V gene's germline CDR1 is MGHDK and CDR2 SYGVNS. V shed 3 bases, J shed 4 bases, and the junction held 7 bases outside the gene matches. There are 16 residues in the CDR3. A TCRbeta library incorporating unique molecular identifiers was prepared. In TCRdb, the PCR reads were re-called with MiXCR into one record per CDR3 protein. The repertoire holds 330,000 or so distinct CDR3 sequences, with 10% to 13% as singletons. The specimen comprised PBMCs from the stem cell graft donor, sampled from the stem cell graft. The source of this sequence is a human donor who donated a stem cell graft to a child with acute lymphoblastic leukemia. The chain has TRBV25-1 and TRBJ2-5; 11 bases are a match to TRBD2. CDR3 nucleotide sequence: TGTGCCAGCAGTGAGTCACTAGCGGGAGAGCGAGAGACCCAGTACTTC. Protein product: CASSESLAGERETQYF.